This TCR beta chain was captured in a study of cytomegalovirus exposure and HLA in healthy donors. Whole-study findings and limits: Later analysis associated a missense DCLRE1C variant with TCR beta V- and J-gene trimming. The study put 150 to 200 TCR beta chains on its list as cytomegalovirus-associated. A later analysis reportedly found fewer N-insertions in an Asian-associated ancestry cluster than the approximately 660-donor mean.

In the case of this clone: Its antigen is unidentified.

PCR involved 60 Vbeta and 13 Jbeta primers. Assay used: immunoSEQ multiplex PCR; TCRdb lists only in-frame clones, some missing. This sample yields around 170,000 clones, of which about 77% are seen a single time; 2% to 3% belongs to the top ten. The TCR was taken from a woman aged 25-40 years in good health and CMV-seropositive. The material sequenced was PBMCs.

The CDR3 sequence: CASSQEVTGGGDTQYF. CDR3 in DNA: TGCGCCAGCAGCCAAGAGGTTACAGGTGGGGGGGATACGCAGTATTTT. The chain combines TRBV4-3 with TRBJ2-3; D might be TRBD2 (6 bases). Per the germline V gene, CDR1 is LGHNA and CDR2 is YSLEER. The CDR3 is made up of 16 amino acids. The germline V and J ends were trimmed by 0 bases and 6 bases, with 16 bases remaining between them.